This T cell receptor (beta chain) came from a study of cytomegalovirus exposure and HLA in healthy donors (dated by TCRdb to 2016 to 2017). Some background on the complete study: An earlier analysis of 587 of the donors reported 276 Gb of sequence data and around 110 million unique TCR beta sequences obtained from some 200 million T cells. Typing coverage varied by locus: about 620-630 donors for A, B, C, DRB1 and DQB1; more than 500 for DQA1; nearly 610 for DPA1; about 450 for DPB1. Among almost 400 genotyped donors of the cohort, an average of 235,054 unique TCR beta nucleotide sequences were sequenced per donor, roughly 20% of them non-productive. Among the roughly 370 genotyped donors, around 81% belonged to the genetic ancestry cluster associated with self-reported Caucasian donors. Donor age, sex, ethnicity and CMV serostatus were compiled together with the repertoire data. Approximately 300 gigabases of sequencing data and 70 million to 95 million unique TCR sequences made up an early release that covered 500 to 650 HLA-typed donors. Class I and class II HLA loci were covered by the typing at four-digit resolution. Rather than drawing on any new phenotypic data, the later analysis identified candidate immune exposures from TCR beta sequences and the way those sequences occurred across donors. In a later genetic analysis, genome-wide SNP genotypes for about 65% of the roughly 670 donors were used, and that subset was treated as a discovery cohort. Five DR-DQ haplotypes were treated as single units for association and clustering because of strong linkage in the cohort. All discovery cohort repertoires had been generated using a single sequencing platform. Along with the roughly 610-subject first cohort, a separate validation cohort of approximately 110 different subjects was used. To study patterns of TCR occurrence, a later analysis re-analyzed previously published TCR beta repertoires from 700 or so donors and added high-resolution HLA genotyping. The study combined high-throughput TCR immunosequencing, statistical association of individual TCRs with disease status, and machine learning to predict cytomegalovirus infection status. The aim of the study was to test whether cataloging public T cell receptors could identify signatures of past pathogen exposure. To decide whether each TCR beta V gene segment behaved as functional or pseudogenic, an earlier analysis of approximately 620 of the donors relied on high-throughput TCR beta sequencing. The study profiled the T cell repertoires of 500 to 800 subjects by immunosequencing and related them to cytomegalovirus serostatus. The paper as a whole reports these results and caveats: An earlier analysis of 450 to 750 of the donors showed that most TCR beta V segments appeared in productive rearrangements either about 90% or about 30% of the time, which broadly matched IMGT annotations. Approximately 16 rarely observed V segments, including chromosome 9 orphons, were excluded from the earlier analysis of several hundred of the donors because counts were too low. The only immune exposure information available for the cohort was CMV serostatus. A later analysis found that HLA-associated TCR beta chains were more clonally expanded and had lower generation probabilities than equally common non-associated chains. In a later analysis, around 17,000 TCR beta sequences were associated with specific HLA alleles at a false discovery rate of 0.05. Because HLA typing was missing for some donors at each locus, association tests included only the typed subset. Assigning TCR associations to individual alleles was difficult when HLA alleles, especially DR and DQ, strongly co-occurred. Only TCR beta chains were sequenced in this cohort, and the absence of alpha or paired-chain data limited detectable features. Correlated functional status among segregating V segments might be attributable to linkage disequilibrium, but an unknown experimental factor could not be ruled out. In both the original and validation cohorts, the classifier was reported to diagnose cytomegalovirus status with high specificity and sensitivity. V-gene and J-gene trimming of TCR beta chains was associated with a missense DCLRE1C variant in a later genetic analysis, and the association was replicated in an independent cohort. According to the authors, the approach could potentially be generalized to other disease states and immunological phenotypes. In vitro tests confirmed that a few of the cytomegalovirus-associated TCR beta chains recognize cytomegalovirus antigens. In the study, about 150 TCR beta chains were listed as associated with cytomegalovirus. While some public TCRs were present in many individuals, most TCR sequences turned up only very rarely across donors. A later analysis found that most CMV-associated TCR beta chains appeared HLA-restricted, with HLA associations seemingly driven largely by CMV exposure. In a later analysis, TCR association rates were found to vary across HLA loci, with the most associated TCRs seen for DRB1 alleles and the fewest for HLA-C alleles. A later analysis reported that several top co-occurrence clusters appeared linked to parvovirus B19, influenza, CMV and Epstein-Barr virus. Sequencing depth was assumed to be roughly uniform across donors in the presence/absence analyses, though that assumption may not hold. According to a later genetic analysis, donors in an Asian-associated ancestry cluster had fewer N-insertions in productive TCRs than the roughly 660-donor mean. Some IMGT-functional V segments, including TRBV6-2 and TRBV6-3, could not be told apart with the 87-base-pair reads, so those segments were excluded. The sequencing pipeline was judged likely to have produced a cluster of highly shared sequence variants as a technical artifact. A further reported finding was that TCR beta sequences accurately predicted the HLA-A and HLA-B alleles for most subjects in the first cohort.

The cohort comprised some 700 healthy bone marrow donors. At the time of sampling, all cohort members were nominally healthy, though unrecorded immune exposures were likely present. The donor tested CMV seronegative and was one of the 352 seronegative cohort members. Every donor gave a peripheral blood sample, and the peripheral blood mononuclear cells from that sample were used for TCR beta sequencing. Genomic DNA was extracted from the blood cell samples with the Qiagen DNeasy Blood Extraction Kit. Concerning this clone: Its antigen is currently not known. Base quality data are lacking; no much larger clone is found one base away.

Libraries were made using the immunoSEQ multiplex PCR assay. For the multiplex PCR, a mixture combining 60 forward primers for TCR Vbeta segments and 13 reverse primers for TCR Jbeta segments was used. Amplification of the CDR3 region of rearranged TCR beta genes was performed with a multiplex PCR assay on genomic DNA. The Illumina HiSeq System was used to sequence the amplified TCR beta libraries as 87-base-pair reads. Concerning the study's data processing: A later analysis tallied tens of millions of unique TCR beta chains across the 660 or so repertoires, and some 12 million of those chains were shared by two or more donors. To remove PCR and sequencing errors, raw reads were error-corrected and collapsed into unique sequences using a nearest-neighbor algorithm that merged closely related sequences. To assign V, D and J gene segments, CDR3 sequences were aligned to IMGT reference sequences. For a sequence to be retained, at least a six-nucleotide match to both a V gene segment and a J gene segment was required. A rearrangement was called productive if the CDR3 had no stop codons and remained in frame with V and J, and every other rearrangement was called non-productive. CDR3 was defined by IMGT convention, running from the second conserved V-encoded cysteine to the conserved J-encoded phenylalanine. In an earlier analysis of some 550 of the donors, sequences lacking an unambiguous match to a single V gene segment were excluded. An earlier analysis of over 450 of the donors classified V segments as functional when productive rearrangements were above 56.7% and as segregating when the standard deviation between donors was above 5%. To diagnose cytomegalovirus status from the catalog of TCR beta chain sequences, a statistical classification framework was built. In a later analysis, TCR nucleotide sequences were compared against IMGT/GENE-DB human TR gene sequences so that V and J genes could be assigned. A later analysis assigned CDR3 sequences and most-parsimonious VDJ recombination scenarios with the TCRdist pipeline. In a later analysis, each TCR beta chain was defined by its CDR3 amino acid sequence together with its V-gene family, and reads lacking a unique V-gene family were excluded. A later analysis removed 592 highly shared, low-generation-probability nucleotide sequences to deal with suspected cross-contamination and a sequencing artifact. In a later analysis, a clonal expansion index for each public chain was calculated from normalized within-repertoire ranks of inferred template counts. A later analysis computed generation probabilities with a VDJ recombination model fitted to out-of-frame rearrangements, and checked the results against IGoR. In a later analysis, TCR-TCR, TCR-HLA and TCR-CMV co-occurrence was scored with hypergeometric tests, and a repertoire-size bias correction was applied to TCR pairs. A later analysis estimated false discovery rates by permuting HLA or CMV assignments 20 times. In a later analysis, co-occurring TCRs were grouped using DBSCAN, with TCRdist sequence similarity added in when clustering inside HLA-allele-positive subsets. Repertoires with fewer than 30,000 or more than 120,000 public chains, plus five repertoires with anomalous nucleotide sharing, were excluded from co-occurrence clustering. The table comes from immuneACCESS by way of TCRdb, which keeps in-frame sequences with V and J called. Part of the clones is missing from these tables; in studies checked, under half for an unresolved V gene and the rest for unknown reasons. V, J and clone size derive from that table, while D and trimming were established from the DNA sequence. The sample yields over 70,000 clones; around 81% were counted once. The ten largest make up over 2% of the sample.

The CDR3, from cysteine to phenylalanine, totals 15 residues. This entry keeps only the CDR3 DNA: 45 bases, framed from base 1. The germline V gene (reference sequence) gives CDR1 as SGHNT and CDR2 as YYREEE. The sequence was obtained from a man younger than 30 in good health and CMV-seronegative. Input material: PBMCs. This receptor chain uses TRBV5-4 and TRBJ2-5; TRBD1 is perhaps the D gene, given 6 matching bases. The J call may be incorrect, as the DNA end agrees better with TRBJ2-7. The CDR3 reads CASSLERGGENEQYF. In nucleotides, the sequence is TGTGCCAGCAGCCTGGAGAGAGGGGGTGAAAACGAGCAGTACTTC.